What follows are 24 T cell receptor beta chains derived from one specimen sequenced in a study of OX40 agonist ivuxolimab in advanced cancers. Repertoires were generated with immunoSEQ multiplex PCR, while TCRdb's copy carries only in-frame clones and drops some. The sample yields tens of thousands of clones, approximately 84% seen once. Material: CD4+ or CD8+ T cells sorted from blood, obtained in a trial of the OX40 agonist ivuxolimab. Receptors were obtained from an adult with an advanced solid tumor such as melanoma, head and neck, liver or kidney cancer.

CDR3 protein: CASSLINGELPYEQYF. The CDR3 DNA reads TGTGCCAGCAGCTTAATCAACGGGGAGCTCCCCTACGAGCAGTACTTC. The chain uses TRBV7-8 and TRBJ2-7; possibly TRBD2 for D (5 bases). CDR1 and CDR2 (germline): SGHVS, FQNEAQ. CDR3 length: 16 residues. The V and J ends lost 2 bases and 2 bases respectively, with 16 bases between them.

This clone was seen only a few times. This rearrangement joins TRBV7-2 to TRBJ1-2; D might be TRBD1 (5 bases). The CDR3 contains 14 residues. V was trimmed by 1 base and J by 8 bases, leaving 14 bases between them. Germline CDR1 reads SGHTA; CDR2 reads FQGNSA. CDR3 sequence: CASSLEQGGYGYTF. In nucleotides, the CDR3 is TGTGCCAGCAGCTTAGAGCAGGGCGGGTACGGCTACACCTTC. The full variable domain, rest sourced from reference TRBV7-2 and TRBJ1-2, is GAGVSQSPSNKVTEKGKDVELRCDPISGHTALYWYRQSLGQGLEFLIYFQGNSAPDKSGLPSDRFSAERTGGSVSTLTIQRTQQEDSAVYLCASSLEQGGYGYTFGSGTRLTVV.

The CDR3 DNA sequence: TGTGCCAGCAGTACCGGACAGGGGGGAAGCTATGGCTACACCTTC. As protein: CASSTGQGGSYGYTF. The chain is built from TRBV6-1 and TRBJ1-2; 10 bases agree with TRBD1. After removal of 5 bases from V and 4 bases from J, the junction contained 7 bases not matched to a gene. This CDR3 has 15 amino acids. Germline V gives CDR1 MNHNS, CDR2 SASEGT.

V and J are TRBV19 and TRBJ1-2, with a possible D match to TRBD1 (5 bases). Trimming left V 3 bases short and J 0 bases short, with 8 bases between. The CDR3 sequence is 14 residues long. Germline-derived CDR1 and CDR2 are LNHDA and SQIVND (reference sequence). In nucleotides, the CDR3 is TGTGCCAGTAGTATCCGGACACCTAACTATGGCTACACCTTC. Amino acids: CASSIRTPNYGYTF. Using reference TRBV19 and TRBJ1-2 for the parts outside the CDR3, the full variable domain is DGGITQSPKYLFRKEGQNVTLSCEQNLNHDAMYWYRQDPGQGLRLIYYSQIVNDFQKGDIAEGYSVSREKKESFPLTVTSAQKNPTAFYLCASSIRTPNYGYTFGSGTRLTVV.

This chain joins TRBV4-1 and TRBJ2-3; D gene uncertain. Trimming removed 0 bases at V and 4 bases at J, with 5 bases between. The CDR3 extends over 13 amino acids. CDR1 and CDR2 (germline): MGHRA, YSYEKL. CDR3 residues: CASSQDLADTQYF. CDR3 sequence (DNA): TGCGCCAGCAGCCAAGATTTGGCAGATACGCAGTATTTT.

The J gene is TRBJ2-2, the V gene TRBV10-1; no clear D gene. Germline CDR1 is WNHNN and CDR2 is SYGVQD (reference sequence). This CDR3 has 15 residues. V was cut by 3 bases and J by 0 bases, with 8 bases left in between. CDR3 residues: CASSDPRANTGELFF. In DNA form, the CDR3 reads TGCGCCAGCAGTGACCCCCGGGCGAACACCGGGGAGCTGTTTTTT.

The CDR3 loop reads CASRAAWREAYEQYF. The CDR3 nucleotides are TGTGCCAGCAGGGCGGCCTGGCGGGAGGCCTACGAGCAGTACTTC. The chain uses TRBV6-5 and TRBJ2-7; TRBD2 matches 8 bases. Germline V CDR1 and CDR2: MNHEY, SVGAGI. J gave up 2 bases and V 6 bases, and 9 bases lay outside the gene matches. The CDR3 has 15 amino acids.

V usage is TRBV6-5 and J usage is TRBJ1-1; D unresolved. The CDR3 contains 13 residues. V lost 4 bases, J lost 0 bases, and 6 bases lay in between. Germline assignment: CDR1 MNHEY and CDR2 SVGAGI. The CDR3 sequence is CASSSDMNTEAFF. CDR3 DNA sequence: TGTGCCAGCAGTTCCGACATGAACACTGAAGCTTTCTTT.

The chain has TRBV6-6 and TRBJ2-5; the match to TRBD2 covers 7 bases. The germline CDR1 and CDR2 sequences are MNHNY and SVGAGI (reference sequence). This CDR3 spans 14 amino acids. V trimming: 2 bases; J trimming: 4 bases; junction bases outside the gene matches: 4. The CDR3 DNA sequence: TGTGCCAGCAGTTACCTCTGGGGGGGAGAGACCCAGTACTTC. Its translation is CASSYLWGGETQYF.

The V call is TRBV2, the J call TRBJ1-5; D unresolved. Germline V gene lookup returns CDR1 SNHLY and CDR2 FYNNEI. There are 12 residues in the CDR3. The V end was cut by 0 bases, the J end by 4 bases, with 1 base between. In DNA, the CDR3 is TGTGCCAGCAGTGAAGCGAATCAGCCCCAGCATTTT. It encodes CASSEANQPQHF.

V gene TRBV29-1 combines with J gene TRBJ2-7; D is possibly TRBD2 (6 bases). Trimming stripped 5 bases from V and 10 bases from J, with 21 bases between. The CDR3 spans 13 residues. CDR1 SQVTM and CDR2 ANQGSEA come from the germline V gene. The CDR3 region has the DNA TGCAGCGTTTCGTCTTTGGGACTCTCGCGTCAGTACTTC. Encoded protein: CSVSSLGLSRQYF.

There are a few counts of this clone. The chain couples TRBV10-1 to TRBJ2-3; no firm D call. Germline V gene data show CDR1 as WNHNN and CDR2 as SYGVQD (reference sequence). Trimming pared 0 bases from V and 2 bases from J, leaving 3 bases between. The CDR3 spans 13 residues. As DNA, the CDR3 is TGCGCCAGCAGTGAGTCCCTCACAGATACGCAGTATTTT. It specifies CASSESLTDTQYF.

The chain is built from TRBV18 and TRBJ2-7; 9 bases agree with TRBD2. Germline CDR1 is KGHSH and CDR2 is LQKENI. Trimming removed 2 bases from V and 7 bases from J; junction bases left unmatched: 9. This CDR3 has 15 amino acids. In DNA form, the CDR3 reads TGTGCCAGCTCACCAGGCGGGGGGGCCCCGTTGGAGCAGTACTTC. Translation: CASSPGGGAPLEQYF.

This chain connects TRBV13 to TRBJ1-1, with TRBD1 identical over 11 bases. J was trimmed by 4 bases and V by 4 bases; bases with no gene match: 5. The CDR3 covers 15 residues. Germline V gene sequence: CDR1 PRHDT, CDR2 FYEKMQ (reference sequence). Written as DNA, the CDR3 is TGTGCCAGCAGCTCGGGACAGGGGGAGGGCACTGAAGCTTTCTTT. Translated, it gives CASSSGQGEGTEAFF.

V usage is TRBV18 and J usage is TRBJ2-5, with no clear D. Germline loops: CDR1 KGHSH, CDR2 LQKENI. Between the trimmed V and J ends, which lost 5 bases and 4 bases, there was a span of 8 bases. The CDR3 sequence is 12 residues long. CDR3 region: CASSSSGETQYF. The CDR3 DNA is TGTGCCAGCTCATCATCCGGAGAGACCCAGTACTTC. Looking up the rest from reference TRBV18 and TRBJ2-5 gives the full variable domain: NAGVMQNPRHLVRRRGQEARLRCSPMKGHSHVYWYRQLPEEGLKFMVYLQKENIIDESGMPKERFSAEFPKEGPSILRIQQVVRGDSAAYFCASSSSGETQYFGPGTRLLVL.

The chain joins TRBV29-1 to TRBJ2-1; possibly TRBD2 for D (8 bases). Trimming stripped 6 bases from V and 0 bases from J, with 15 bases between. The CDR3 is 15 residues long. The germline CDR1 and CDR2 sequences are SQVTM and ANQGSEA. CDR3 amino acids: CSVTGGDSSYNEQFF. CDR3 DNA sequence: TGCAGCGTGACCGGGGGGGACAGCTCCTACAATGAGCAGTTCTTC.

This chain connects TRBV27 to TRBJ2-3, with 10 bases identical to TRBD2. This CDR3 has 19 amino acids. Germline V gene data show CDR1 as MNHEY and CDR2 as SMNVEV (reference sequence). J was trimmed by 1 base and V by 1 base; bases with no gene match: 11. Here the CDR3 DNA reads TGTGCCAGCAGTTTATGGGGCCAGCGGGGGGGCCTAGGCACAGATACGCAGTATTTT. This sequence encodes CASSLWGQRGGLGTDTQYF.

V is TRBV5-6 and J is TRBJ1-1, with a possible D match to TRBD1 (6 bases). Germline-derived CDR1 and CDR2 are SGHDT and YYEEEE. The CDR3 covers 16 residues. V was shortened by 3 bases and J by 6 bases, with 21 bases between the two germline ends. CDR3 sequence: CASSSGGSTGAAEAFF. CDR3 bases: TGTGCCAGCAGCTCCGGTGGGAGTACGGGGGCGGCTGAAGCTTTCTTT.

This sequence joins TRBV5-4 and TRBJ1-2, with D uncertain. The ends were cut back, 0 bases at V and 6 bases at J, with 9 bases in the middle. Germline assignment: CDR1 SGHNT and CDR2 YYREEE (reference sequence). The CDR3 is 13 residues long. The CDR3 nucleotides are TGTGCCAGCAGCTTGGGGGTGCTTGATGGCTACACCTTC. This translates into CASSLGVLDGYTF.

The chain uses TRBV27 and TRBJ2-5; D perhaps matches TRBD1 (5 bases). Trimming left V 5 bases short and J 4 bases short, with 14 bases between. Germline V lookup: CDR1 MNHEY, CDR2 SMNVEV (reference sequence). This CDR3 has 14 residues. The CDR3 coding sequence is TGTGCCAGCAGTCCCCAGACAGCCCGAGAGACCCAGTACTTC. Residues: CASSPQTARETQYF.

This clone was seen only a few times. The chain links TRBV6-1 to TRBJ2-2, with TRBD2 matching 7 bases. Germline V gene sequence: CDR1 MNHNS, CDR2 SASEGT. The CDR3 is made up of 15 amino acids. Trimming removed 2 bases from V and 1 base from J; junction bases left unmatched: 1. CDR3 region: CASSESSGNTGELFF. The CDR3 coding sequence is TGTGCCAGCAGTGAATCTAGCGGGAACACCGGGGAGCTGTTTTTT.

This clone was counted a few times. The chain combines TRBV6-6 with TRBJ2-2; TRBD1 matches 9 bases. Germline values: CDR1 MNHNY, CDR2 SVGAGI (reference sequence). V shed 6 bases and J 7 bases; nucleotides not matched to a gene: 0. This CDR3 spans 12 amino acids. CDR3 coding DNA: TGTGCCAGCAGGGGACAGGGCGGGGAGCTGTTTTTT. It yields the protein CASRGQGGELFF.

The rearrangement joins TRBV5-1 to TRBJ1-1; D not resolved. Trimming left V 1 base short and J 1 base short, with 14 bases between. The CDR3 extends over 16 amino acids. Germline V gene sequence: CDR1 SGHRS, CDR2 YFSETQ. Here the CDR3 DNA reads TGCGCCAGCAGCTTGTTCTTCCGGACGGAGAACACTGAAGCTTTCTTT. The encoded protein is CASSLFFRTENTEAFF.

The rearrangement links TRBV27 to TRBJ2-7, with TRBD2 identical over 7 bases. Germline-derived CDR1 and CDR2 are MNHEY and SMNVEV (reference sequence). The CDR3 has 15 amino acids. Trimming removed 2 bases from V and 3 bases from J; junction bases left unmatched: 7. In DNA, the CDR3 is TGTGCCAGCAGTTTAGCCTGGGGGGGTAACTACGAGCAGTACTTC. Its protein product is CASSLAWGGNYEQYF.